This is a list of T cell receptor beta chains from one sample in a study of cytomegalovirus exposure and HLA in healthy donors. TCRdb's copy holds only in-frame clones and misses some; the assay was immunoSEQ multiplex PCR. The repertoire holds under 150,000 clones, with roughly 85% as singletons. The sequenced sample was PBMCs. The receptors derive from a boy younger than 18 in good health and CMV-seronegative. CDR3s include the opening cysteine and the closing phenylalanine or tryptophan. The order of the fields is V gene, D gene, clone size, J gene, CDR3 protein, CDR3 DNA. D genes are given only for firm matches. Clone size appears in some rows only: once, few, many, or a class for an expanded clone.

V: TRBV9; D: -; size: -; J: TRBJ1-2; CDR3: CASSVASSWTAGTDGYTF; DNA: TGTGCCAGCAGCGTAGCTTCTTCCTGGACAGCCGGCACAGATGGCTACACCTTC
V: TRBV7-9; D: -; size: -; J: TRBJ2-7; CDR3: CASSLAEASDLIYEQYF; DNA: TGTGCCAGCAGCTTAGCCGAGGCTAGCGACCTGATCTACGAGCAGTACTTC
V: TRBV5-1; D: TRBD2; size: -; J: TRBJ2-5; CDR3: CASAPGGRAGETQYF; DNA: TGCGCCAGCGCTCCTGGGGGGAGGGCCGGGGAGACCCAGTACTTC
V: TRBV4-2; D: TRBD2; size: -; J: TRBJ2-2; CDR3: CASSQTGGTGELFF; DNA: TGTGCCAGCAGCCAAACGGGGGGGACCGGGGAGCTGTTTTTT
V: TRBV10-3; D: -; size: -; J: TRBJ2-2; CDR3: CAISDPAGELFF; DNA: TGTGCCATCAGTGATCCGGCCGGGGAGCTGTTTTTT
V: TRBV7-9; D: TRBD2; size: once; J: TRBJ2-7; CDR3: CASSLVVPGGEQYF; DNA: TGTGCCAGCAGCTTAGTGGTCCCGGGGGGTGAGCAGTACTTC
V: TRBV7-2; D: TRBD2; size: once; J: TRBJ2-3; CDR3: CASSQTSGRSTDTQYF; DNA: TGTGCCAGCAGCCAGACTAGCGGGAGGAGCACAGATACGCAGTATTTT
V: TRBV28; D: TRBD1; size: once; J: TRBJ1-2; CDR3: CASYSISRGRGDGYTF; DNA: TGTGCCAGCTACTCGATTAGCAGGGGGCGAGGGGATGGCTACACCTTC
V: TRBV4-1; D: -; size: once; J: TRBJ2-7; CDR3: CASSQPSYEQYF; DNA: TGCGCCAGCAGCCAACCATCCTACGAGCAGTACTTC
V: TRBV5-1; D: TRBD1; size: -; J: TRBJ2-1; CDR3: CASSLMGQGYNEQFF; DNA: TGCGCCAGCAGCTTGATGGGACAGGGGTACAATGAGCAGTTCTTC
V: TRBV5-1; D: TRBD1; size: -; J: TRBJ2-7; CDR3: CASSVPGQDYEQYF; DNA: TGCGCCAGCAGCGTGCCGGGACAGGATTACGAGCAGTACTTC
V: TRBV25-1; D: -; size: -; J: TRBJ2-5; CDR3: CASSGQLYGGGETQYF; DNA: TGTGCCAGCAGTGGACAGCTCTACGGGGGTGGGGAGACCCAGTACTTC
V: TRBV5-4; D: TRBD2; size: -; J: TRBJ2-5; CDR3: CASSRTSGILETQYF; DNA: TGTGCCAGCAGCCGGACTAGCGGGATCTTGGAGACCCAGTACTTC
V: TRBV6-1; D: TRBD2; size: -; J: TRBJ2-3; CDR3: CASSVAGGTDTQYF; DNA: TGTGCCAGCAGTGTAGCGGGAGGCACAGATACGCAGTATTTT
V: TRBV6-5; D: TRBD1; size: -; J: TRBJ1-2; CDR3: CASSRQGAGYGYTF; DNA: TGTGCCAGCAGTAGACAGGGGGCGGGCTATGGCTACACCTTC
V: TRBV29-1; D: TRBD2; size: -; J: TRBJ2-1; CDR3: CSVERTSGSSYNEQFF; DNA: TGCAGCGTTGAAAGGACTAGCGGGAGCTCCTACAATGAGCAGTTCTTC
V: TRBV5-1; D: -; size: -; J: TRBJ2-2; CDR3: CASSTGNTGELFF; DNA: TGCGCCAGCAGTACCGGTAACACCGGGGAGCTGTTTTTT
V: TRBV4-1; D: -; size: -; J: TRBJ1-4; CDR3: CASKRGTGATNEKLFF; DNA: TGCGCCAGCAAGCGGGGTACGGGGGCAACTAATGAAAAACTGTTTTTT
V: TRBV5-4; D: -; size: -; J: TRBJ1-1; CDR3: CASSRDNAEAFF; DNA: TGTGCCAGCAGCCGGGACAACGCTGAAGCTTTCTTT
V: TRBV5-1; D: -; size: -; J: TRBJ1-6; CDR3: CASSLGHNNSPLHF; DNA: TGCGCCAGCAGCTTGGGACACAATAATTCACCCCTCCACTTT
V: TRBV9; D: TRBD1; size: -; J: TRBJ1-5; CDR3: CASSVGTGGIQPQHF; DNA: TGTGCCAGCAGCGTAGGGACAGGGGGAATTCAGCCCCAGCATTTT
V: TRBV7-4; D: TRBD1; size: -; J: TRBJ2-7; CDR3: CASSHQSPDRIAYEQYF; DNA: TGTGCCAGCAGCCACCAATCCCCGGACAGGATTGCCTACGAGCAGTACTTC
V: TRBV29-1; D: -; size: -; J: TRBJ1-3; CDR3: CSARGSGNTIYF; DNA: TGCAGCGCTAGGGGGTCAGGAAACACCATATATTTT
V: TRBV5-6; D: -; size: -; J: TRBJ2-7; CDR3: CASSLGGIMGYEQYF; DNA: TGTGCCAGCAGCTTGGGAGGGATTATGGGCTACGAGCAGTACTTC
V: TRBV5-5; D: TRBD1; size: -; J: TRBJ2-2; CDR3: CASSLGQGNTGELFF; DNA: TGTGCCAGCAGCTTGGGACAGGGGAACACCGGGGAGCTGTTTTTT
V: TRBV10-2; D: -; size: -; J: TRBJ2-7; CDR3: CASSEGWGPYEQYF; DNA: TGCGCCAGCAGTGAGGGGTGGGGGCCTTACGAGCAGTACTTC
V: TRBV15; D: TRBD2; size: -; J: TRBJ2-7; CDR3: CATSRVPGLARYEQYF; DNA: TGTGCCACCAGCAGAGTCCCGGGACTAGCTCGATACGAGCAGTACTTC
V: TRBV5-1; D: -; size: -; J: TRBJ2-2; CDR3: CASSSLNTGELFF; DNA: TGCGCCAGCAGCTCATTGAACACCGGGGAGCTGTTTTTT
V: TRBV30; D: TRBD1; size: -; J: TRBJ1-1; CDR3: CAWCRGMNTEAFF; DNA: TGTGCCTGGTGCAGGGGGATGAACACTGAAGCTTTCTTT
V: TRBV13; D: -; size: -; J: TRBJ2-5; CDR3: CASSLNLLGGTQYF; DNA: TGTGCCAGCAGCTTAAATCTGCTCGGGGGGACCCAGTACTTC
V: TRBV6-1; D: -; size: -; J: TRBJ1-2; CDR3: CASSDPGPYGYTF; DNA: TGTGCCAGCAGTGATCCAGGGCCTTATGGCTACACCTTC